This T cell receptor beta chain was documented in a study of blood T cell repertoires in COVID-19. At the level of the study: The United States, Italy and Spain supplied acute and convalescent COVID-19 samples. Sample material is recorded as cDNA or gDNA derived from T cells, B-cell-depleted T cells, or PBMCs.

Methods used by the authors: Amplification of reference gene primers was used by the study to estimate nucleated cell counts. Profiled with immunoSEQ multiplex PCR; TCRdb holds only in-frame clones, not every one. V and J calls and clone size come straight from that table; D and trimming were deduced from the DNA. This table holds 45,000 or so clones, roughly 82% found once. Germline assignment: CDR1 LNHNV and CDR2 YYDKDF (reference sequence). The CDR3 loop spans 14 amino acids. The V gene end was trimmed by 7 bases and the J gene end by 7 bases; junction bases not matched to a gene: 11. The sequencing input was peripheral blood. The TCR comes from a human donor in a cohort sampled during active COVID-19. V gene TRBV15 combines with J gene TRBJ1-2, with 8 bases lining up with TRBD1. The chain's CDR3 is CATTVGQEYGGYTF. CDR3 DNA: TGTGCCACCACCGTGGGACAGGAGTACGGTGGCTACACCTTC.